This TCR beta chain was sequenced during a study of blood T cells in healthy people across ages. The total RNA that was extracted per sample amounted to at least 5.5 micrograms. The germline V gene encodes CDR1 WNHNN and CDR2 SYGVQD (reference sequence). With V trimmed by 6 bases and J by 4 bases, 5 bases remained unmatched. CDR3 length: 14 residues. In the case of this clonotype: Its antigen is unknown.

With a J-beta primer mix and a sample-barcoded 5' primer, a second PCR ran 7 to 11 cycles. A template-switch adaptor containing 12 random nucleotides labeled each cDNA molecule. Researchers report that each sample yielded at least 2.5 million CDR3-containing paired-end reads. TCRdb re-derived calls from the 5' RACE reads in MiXCR, one entry per CDR3 protein. Here the sample spans about 640,000 distinct CDR3 sequences, roughly three fifths being singletons. Study-wide findings and caveats: CMV status of donors was not determined, possibly confounding expanded clonotype changes.

The J gene is TRBJ2-3, the V gene TRBV10-1; the match to TRBD2 covers 9 bases. Sequencing was done on a sample of blood. The clonotype originates from a man in his 60s in good health. DNA of the CDR3: TGCGCCAGCAGAGCGGGGGGCACAGCAGATACGCAGTATTTT. Amino acid sequence: CASRAGGTADTQYF.